These 26 T cell receptor beta chains were sequenced from one sample in a study of T cell responses to AZD1222 COVID-19 vaccine. The table came from immunoSEQ multiplex PCR; TCRdb's copy has only in-frame clones and leaves some out. The table shows 150,000 or so clones, with 90% to 95% occurring only once. Sequenced here: peripheral blood, sampled on day 0 of AZD1222 vaccination. The receptors derive from an adult in good health.

V and J are TRBV30 and TRBJ2-3; maybe TRBD2 (6 bases). Germline-derived CDR1 and CDR2 are GTSNPN and SVGIG (reference sequence). The CDR3 extends over 12 amino acids. Trimming took off 3 bases at V and 8 bases at J, with 12 bases between the two ends. This CDR3 reads CAWRGQGGTQYF. CDR3 in DNA: TGTGCCTGGAGGGGGCAGGGAGGTACGCAGTATTTT.

J is TRBJ2-5 and V is TRBV18; D not resolved. V shed 0 bases and J shed 3 bases, with 8 bases lying between them. The CDR3 is 14 amino acids. The germline CDR1 and CDR2 sequences are KGHSH and LQKENI. The CDR3 protein is CASSPPAPKETQYF. Written as DNA, the CDR3 is TGTGCCAGCTCACCACCCGCCCCGAAAGAGACCCAGTACTTC.

The chain recombines TRBV2 with TRBJ1-4; the D is unclear. Trimming shortened V by 7 bases and J by 5 bases, and 14 bases separated the two germline ends. There are 14 residues in the CDR3. The germline V gene encodes CDR1 SNHLY and CDR2 FYNNEI. The CDR3 coding sequence is TGTGCCAGCAACCTGGGAGGGAAAAATGAAAAACTGTTTTTT. Translating gives CASNLGGKNEKLFF. Supplemented by reference TRBV2 and TRBJ1-4, the full variable domain reads EPEVTQTPSHQVTQMGQEVILRCVPISNHLYFYWYRQILGQKVEFLVSFYNNEISEKSEIFDDQFSVERPDGSNFTLKIRSTKLEDSAMYFCASNLGGKNEKLFFGSGTQLSVL.

CDR3 nucleotides: TGTGCCAGCAGCTTAGGTGGCGGGGGGGTGTACAATGAGCAGTTCTTC. Translated, it gives CASSLGGGGVYNEQFF. J is TRBJ2-1 and V is TRBV11-3; 9 bases are shared with TRBD2. The CDR3 extends over 16 amino acids. CDR1 is SGHNT, CDR2 YENEEA, per germline. V shed 1 base, J shed 4 bases, and the junction held 5 bases outside the gene matches.

The chain has TRBV28 and TRBJ2-1; 11 bases map to TRBD2. V shed 7 bases, J shed 9 bases, and the junction held 11 bases outside the gene matches. The germline CDR1 and CDR2 sequences are MDHEN and SYDVKM. The CDR3 extends over 15 amino acids. CDR3 amino acids: CASIRSGGAWGEQFF. The CDR3 DNA follows: TGTGCCAGCATACGTAGCGGGGGGGCGTGGGGTGAGCAGTTCTTC.

The V call is TRBV6-2 or TRBV6-3, the J call TRBJ2-1, with D maybe TRBD1 (8 bases). CDR3 size: 16 residues. In germline, CDR1 is MNHEY, CDR2 SVGEGT. V gave up 2 bases and J gave up 9 bases, with 20 bases separating them. In DNA form, the CDR3 reads TGTGCCAGCAGTTACGGCCTGACAGGGGAGGGCAGTGAGCAGTTCTTC. Its translation is CASSYGLTGEGSEQFF.

The rearrangement uses TRBV19 and TRBJ2-3, with 8 bases identical to TRBD2. Germline V lookup: CDR1 LNHDA, CDR2 SQIVND (reference sequence). CDR3 length: 16 amino acids. V lost 5 bases to trimming and J lost 5 bases; unmatched junction nucleotides: 12. The CDR3 reads CASSYPGGGRGDTQYF. CDR3 DNA sequence: TGTGCCAGTAGTTACCCTGGCGGGGGGCGGGGAGATACGCAGTATTTT.

DNA for the CDR3: TGTGCCAGCAGCGCGGGGCTGGGGGAGACCCAGTACTTC. The encoded protein is CASSAGLGETQYF. The J gene is TRBJ2-5, the V gene TRBV6-5; a weak D match, TRBD2 (6 bases). The V gene lost 6 bases and the J gene lost 5 bases, with 13 bases spanning the gap. There are 13 residues in the CDR3. Germline V gene sequence: CDR1 MNHEY, CDR2 SVGAGI.

The chain combines TRBV6-2 or TRBV6-3 with TRBJ1-2; no reliable D call. With 0 bases removed from V and 1 base from J, the gap between germline ends came to 9 bases. Germline loops: CDR1 MNHEY, CDR2 SVGEGT. The CDR3 length is 15 residues. The CDR3 is CASSYSRTGNYGYTF. In DNA, the CDR3 is TGTGCCAGCAGTTACTCCCGGACGGGTAACTATGGCTACACCTTC.

The chain links TRBV6-5 to TRBJ2-7, with D maybe TRBD1 (5 bases). CDR1 and CDR2 from the germline V gene are MNHEY and SVGAGI. This CDR3 spans 13 amino acids. V was clipped by 2 bases and J by 2 bases, with 7 bases between them. The CDR3 loop is CASSYDRTYEQYF. The DNA for the CDR3 is TGTGCCAGCAGTTACGACAGAACCTACGAGCAGTACTTC.

The DNA of the CDR3 is TGTGCCAGCAGCGAGTCTTACCTTACAGGGGGGGCCACGAACACTGAAGCTTTCTTT. It codes for CASSESYLTGGATNTEAFF. V gene TRBV9 combines with J gene TRBJ1-1, with 8 bases that match TRBD1. J gave up 1 base and V 3 bases, and 17 bases lay outside the gene matches. Germline CDR1 SGDLS, CDR2 YYNGEE. The CDR3 consists of 19 residues.

Of note for this clone: Other DNA sequences in the same sample also yield this CDR3. J is TRBJ2-2 and V is TRBV7-2; possible D gene TRBD1, 5 bases. The CDR3 extends over 15 amino acids. Per the germline V gene, CDR1 is SGHTA and CDR2 is FQGNSA. The germline V and J ends were trimmed by 1 base and 4 bases, with 10 bases remaining between them. The CDR3 spells CASSLGGASTGELFF. In DNA form, the CDR3 reads TGTGCCAGCAGCTTAGGGGGCGCGTCCACCGGGGAGCTGTTTTTT.

The V call is TRBV19, the J call TRBJ1-2; D remains unclear. The CDR3 spans 15 residues. V was shortened by 0 bases and J by 4 bases, with 12 bases between the two germline ends. Germline assignment: CDR1 LNHDA and CDR2 SQIVND (reference sequence). CDR3 DNA sequence: TGTGCCAGTAGTATAGATATTCGGCGAGTCTATGGCTACACCTTC. Its protein product is CASSIDIRRVYGYTF.

The genes are TRBV19 and TRBJ2-5; D might be TRBD2 (7 bases). With 3 bases removed from V and 5 bases from J, the gap between germline ends came to 16 bases. Looked up from germline, CDR1 is LNHDA and CDR2 is SQIVND (reference sequence). The CDR3 has 15 residues. As DNA, the CDR3 is TGTGCCAGTAGTATTCTTCGGGGGGCGGTGGAGACCCAGTACTTC. Translation gives CASSILRGAVETQYF.

The J gene is TRBJ2-1, the V gene TRBV6-6; a weak D match, TRBD2 (5 bases). Germline V CDR1 and CDR2: MNHNY, SVGAGI (reference sequence). The CDR3 spans 11 residues. Trimming removed 5 bases from V and 11 bases from J, with 10 bases in between. DNA of the CDR3: TGTGCCAGCAGTACCGGGGTACAGCAGTTCTTC. It specifies CASSTGVQQFF.

The chain combines TRBV3-1 (or the pseudogene TRBV3-2) with TRBJ1-5, with D tentatively TRBD1 (6 bases). The CDR3 totals 14 residues. The V end was cut by 5 bases, the J end by 4 bases, with 12 bases between. The germline V gene encodes CDR1 LGHDT and CDR2 YNNKEL (reference sequence). The CDR3 reads CASSARGQNQPQHF. DNA of the CDR3: TGTGCCAGCAGCGCACGGGGACAAAATCAGCCCCAGCATTTT.

The V and J genes are TRBV5-1 and TRBJ1-3; D may be TRBD1 (6 bases). From germline, CDR1 is SGHRS and CDR2 YFSETQ. V lost 0 bases and J lost 4, with 11 bases in between. CDR3 length equals 15 residues. DNA of the CDR3: TGCGCCAGCAGCTTGGCCATGGGGGGCGGAAACACCATATATTTT. Protein sequence: CASSLAMGGGNTIYF.

CDR3 loop: CATRPVASTDTQYF. In nucleotides, the CDR3 is TGCGCCACCAGACCTGTGGCTAGCACAGATACGCAGTATTTT. The chain has TRBV5-1 and TRBJ2-3; D is uncertain. CDR1 is SGHRS and CDR2 is YFSETQ in the germline V gene. CDR3 length: 14 residues. The V and J ends lost 9 bases and 0 bases respectively, with 14 bases between them.

This clone was found a few times. The chain recombines TRBV4-1 with TRBJ1-2; 9 bases map to TRBD1. This CDR3 is built from 13 residues. CDR1 is MGHRA and CDR2 is YSYEKL in the germline V gene. Trimming took 3 bases from V and 4 from J; bases not matched to a gene: 0. The CDR3 DNA reads TGCGCCAGCAGCCAGACAGGGGGCTATGGCTACACCTTC. As protein: CASSQTGGYGYTF.

Only one count was recorded for this clone. The chain couples TRBV5-6 to TRBJ2-7; 10 positions agree with TRBD1. V was pared by 0 bases and J by 5 bases, with 2 bases of the junction left unmatched. Germline V gene sequence: CDR1 SGHDT, CDR2 YYEEEE. This CDR3 spans 14 amino acids. The CDR3 region is CASSLGGTGDEQYF. The DNA of the CDR3 is TGTGCCAGCAGCTTGGGCGGGACAGGGGACGAGCAGTACTTC.

This chain joins TRBV6-2 or TRBV6-3 and TRBJ1-1; D may be TRBD1 (5 bases). This CDR3 spans 14 amino acids. CDR1 is MNHEY and CDR2 is SVGEGT in the germline V gene. V gave up 2 bases and J gave up 6 bases, with 13 bases separating them. CDR3 protein: CASSYEGILSEAFF. The DNA of the CDR3 is TGTGCCAGCAGTTACGAGGGGATTCTGTCTGAAGCTTTCTTT.

V and J are TRBV7-2 and TRBJ1-5; D remains ambiguous. The germline V and J ends were trimmed by 1 base and 8 bases, with 15 bases remaining between them. The CDR3 sequence is 15 residues long. Germline values: CDR1 SGHTA, CDR2 FQGNSA. The CDR3 sequence is CASSLGTYGSEPQHF. The CDR3 region has the DNA TGTGCCAGCAGCTTAGGGACGTACGGAAGTGAGCCCCAGCATTTT.

The chain recombines TRBV5-1 with TRBJ2-3; D ambiguous. Per germline, CDR1 SGHRS and CDR2 YFSETQ. Trimming removed 0 bases at V and 1 base at J, with 6 bases between. CDR3 length equals 14 residues. The CDR3 DNA is TGCGCCAGCAGCTTGGAACGCCGCACAGATACGCAGTATTTT. It translates to CASSLERRTDTQYF.

V and J are TRBV6-5 and TRBJ1-2, with 7 bases lining up with TRBD1. The CDR3 covers 16 residues. CDR1 MNHEY and CDR2 SVGAGI come from the germline V gene. V was pared by 2 bases and J by 1 base, with 7 bases of the junction left unmatched. The CDR3 sequence is CASSYPGQDNNYGYTF. The CDR3 DNA follows: TGTGCCAGCAGTTACCCTGGACAGGATAATAACTATGGCTACACCTTC.

This chain uses TRBV6-5 with TRBJ2-7; possible D gene TRBD2, 5 bases. The CDR3 contains 13 residues. Looked up from germline, CDR1 is MNHEY and CDR2 is SVGAGI. Trimming shortened V by 2 bases and J by 10 bases, and 15 bases separated the two germline ends. CDR3 residues: CASSYGRGREQYF. The CDR3 DNA reads TGTGCCAGCAGTTACGGTCGGGGAAGGGAACAGTACTTC.

The gene calls are TRBV4-3 and TRBJ2-7, with D possibly being TRBD1 (6 bases). Germline CDR1 and CDR2: LGHNA and YSLEER. The V and J ends lost 3 bases and 4 bases respectively, with 13 bases between them. This CDR3 is 14 amino acids long. CDR3 DNA: TGCGCCAGCAGCCATCGCATACAGGGTTACGAGCAGTACTTC. This codes for CASSHRIQGYEQYF.